This T cell receptor (beta chain) was recovered during a study of low-dose radiotherapy and immunotherapy resistance in tumors. Study in general: Cohort 1 got 0.5 Gy per fraction every 2 weeks, 6.5 Gy in total. Primers used for first-strand cDNA, a TRAV- and TRBV-specific set, covered both alpha and beta chains.

TCR amplification used roughly 18 PCR cycles, a constant-region primer and a V-primer adapter. TCRdb fed the reads into MiXCR, producing one record per CDR3 protein. This sample has under 60,000 distinct CDR3 sequences; approximately 10% occur once, and the top ten carry roughly 6.4%. Trimming at V came to 4 bases and at J to 6 bases, leaving 5 bases not matched to a gene. Germline CDR1 reads DFQATT; CDR2 reads SNEGSKA (reference sequence). The CDR3 is 12 residues long. Described time point: before trial treatment. The donors' regimen was nivolumab, ipilimumab, aspirin, low-dose cyclophosphamide and low-dose radiotherapy. This clonotype was seen repeatedly, ten times or more.

This specimen consisted of PBMCs, obtained before treatment. The TCR originated in a female donor with ovarian cancer. The chain links TRBV20-1 to TRBJ2-5, with 7 bases lining up with TRBD2. CDR3 sequence reads: CSATGGRKTQYF. The DNA of the CDR3 is TGCAGTGCTACGGGGGGACGGAAGACCCAGTACTTC.